This T cell receptor (beta chain) is drawn from a study of CD8 T cells in Susac syndrome. Random hexamers primed reverse transcription of about 0.45 to 1 ug RNA. MiXCR was run by TCRdb on the immunoSEQ multiplex PCR reads, yielding one entry per CDR3 protein. The sample records about 200,000 distinct CDR3 sequences, roughly 94% being singletons. On this clonotype itself: Its antigen is unknown.

Study findings and constraints: The authors acknowledged that the study's TCR sequencing and HLA analysis involved relatively few individuals.

The sample was CD4+ T cells from PBMCs. The clonotype comes from a human donor in good health.

The CDR3 DNA sequence: TGTGCCAGCAGCCAGAGTGGACAGGGGCAGGGGCAGTACTTC. Residues: CASSQSGQGQGQYF. The chain carries TRBV12-3 or TRBV12-4 and TRBJ2-7, with TRBD1 matching 9 bases. The CDR3 extends over 14 amino acids. V gave up 6 bases and J gave up 9 bases; unmatched junction bases: 12.